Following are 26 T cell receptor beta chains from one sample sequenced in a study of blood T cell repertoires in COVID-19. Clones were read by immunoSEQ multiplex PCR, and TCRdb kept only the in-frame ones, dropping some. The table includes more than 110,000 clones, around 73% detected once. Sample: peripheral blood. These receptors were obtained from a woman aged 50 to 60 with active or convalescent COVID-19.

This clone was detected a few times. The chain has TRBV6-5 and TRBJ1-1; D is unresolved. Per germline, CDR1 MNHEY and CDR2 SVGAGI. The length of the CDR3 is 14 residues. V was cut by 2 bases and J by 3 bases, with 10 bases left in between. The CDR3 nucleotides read TGTGCCAGCAGTTACGGCGGGTGGGACACTGAAGCTTTCTTT. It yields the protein CASSYGGWDTEAFF.

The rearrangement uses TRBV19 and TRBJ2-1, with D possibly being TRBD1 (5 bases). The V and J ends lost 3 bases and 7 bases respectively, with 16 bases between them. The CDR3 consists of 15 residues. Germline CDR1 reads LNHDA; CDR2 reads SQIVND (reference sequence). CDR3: CASSIGADRGNEQFF. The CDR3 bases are TGTGCCAGTAGTATCGGCGCGGATAGGGGTAATGAGCAGTTCTTC.

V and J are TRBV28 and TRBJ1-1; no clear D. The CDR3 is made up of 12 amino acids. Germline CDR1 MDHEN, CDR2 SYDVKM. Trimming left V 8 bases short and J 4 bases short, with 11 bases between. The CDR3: CASEEGATEAFF. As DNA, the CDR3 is TGTGCCAGCGAAGAGGGTGCCACTGAAGCTTTCTTT.

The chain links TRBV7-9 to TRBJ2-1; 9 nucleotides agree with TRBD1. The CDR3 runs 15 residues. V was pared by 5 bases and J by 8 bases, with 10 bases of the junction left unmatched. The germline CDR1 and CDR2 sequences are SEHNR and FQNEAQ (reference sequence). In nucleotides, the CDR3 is TGTGCCAGCAGCCCCTCCATGGACAGGGGCGATGAGCAGTTCTTC. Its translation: CASSPSMDRGDEQFF.

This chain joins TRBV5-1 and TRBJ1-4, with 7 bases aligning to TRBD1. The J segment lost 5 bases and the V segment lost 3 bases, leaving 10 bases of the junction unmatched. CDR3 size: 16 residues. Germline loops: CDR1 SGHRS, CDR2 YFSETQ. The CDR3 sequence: CASSSNPGTVNEKLFF. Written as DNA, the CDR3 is TGCGCCAGCAGCTCGAACCCCGGGACAGTAAATGAAAAACTGTTTTTT.

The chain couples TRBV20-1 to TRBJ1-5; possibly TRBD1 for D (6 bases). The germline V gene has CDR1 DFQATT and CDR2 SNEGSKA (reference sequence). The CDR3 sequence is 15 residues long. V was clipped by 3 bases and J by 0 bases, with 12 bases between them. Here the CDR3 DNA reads TGCAGTGCTAGTAACCAGGGGATTAGCAATCAGCCCCAGCATTTT. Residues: CSASNQGISNQPQHF.

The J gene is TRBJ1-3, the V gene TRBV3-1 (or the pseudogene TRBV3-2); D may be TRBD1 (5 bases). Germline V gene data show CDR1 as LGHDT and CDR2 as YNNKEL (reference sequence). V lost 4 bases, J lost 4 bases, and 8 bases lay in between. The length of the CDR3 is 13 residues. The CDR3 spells CASSLGAGNTIYF. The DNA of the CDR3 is TGTGCCAGCAGCCTAGGGGCCGGAAACACCATATATTTT.

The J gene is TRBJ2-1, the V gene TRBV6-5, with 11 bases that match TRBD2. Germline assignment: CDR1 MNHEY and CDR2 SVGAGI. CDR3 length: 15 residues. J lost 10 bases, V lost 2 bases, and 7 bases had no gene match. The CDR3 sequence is CASSYRVSGRDEQFF. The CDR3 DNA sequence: TGTGCCAGCAGTTACCGGGTTAGCGGGAGGGACGAGCAGTTCTTC.

The CDR3: CASRAGGPGDTQYF. CDR3 DNA: TGTGCCAGTAGAGCGGGGGGGCCCGGAGATACGCAGTATTTT. This rearrangement joins TRBV6-5 to TRBJ2-3, with 10 positions matching TRBD2. The CDR3 contains 14 residues. Germline-derived CDR1 and CDR2 are MNHEY and SVGAGI. V shed 9 bases, J shed 5 bases, and the junction held 8 bases outside the gene matches.

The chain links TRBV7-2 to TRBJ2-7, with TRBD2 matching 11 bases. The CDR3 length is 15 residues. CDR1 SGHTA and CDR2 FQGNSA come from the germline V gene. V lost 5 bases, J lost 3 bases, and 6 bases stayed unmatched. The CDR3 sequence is CASSAVLAGDYEQYF. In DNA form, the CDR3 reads TGTGCCAGCAGCGCGGTACTAGCGGGAGACTACGAGCAGTACTTC. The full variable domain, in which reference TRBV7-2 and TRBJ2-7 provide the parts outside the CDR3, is GAGVSQSPSNKVTEKGKDVELRCDPISGHTALYWYRQSLGQGLEFLIYFQGNSAPDKSGLPSDRFSAERTGGSVSTLTIQRTQQEDSAVYLCASSAVLAGDYEQYFGPGTRLTVT.

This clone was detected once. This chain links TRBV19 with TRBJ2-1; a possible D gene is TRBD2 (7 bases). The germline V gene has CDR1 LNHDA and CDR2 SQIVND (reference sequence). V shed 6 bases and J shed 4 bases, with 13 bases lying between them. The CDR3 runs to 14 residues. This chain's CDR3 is CASRRGAGYNEQFF. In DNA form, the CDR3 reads TGTGCCAGTAGACGGGGGGCGGGGTACAATGAGCAGTTCTTC.

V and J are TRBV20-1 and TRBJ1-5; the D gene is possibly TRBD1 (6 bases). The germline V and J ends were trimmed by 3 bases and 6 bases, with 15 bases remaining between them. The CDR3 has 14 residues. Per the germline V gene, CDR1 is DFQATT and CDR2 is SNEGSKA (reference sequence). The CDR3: CSASKVQGPQPQHF. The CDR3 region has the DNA TGCAGTGCTAGTAAGGTACAGGGTCCTCAGCCCCAGCATTTT.

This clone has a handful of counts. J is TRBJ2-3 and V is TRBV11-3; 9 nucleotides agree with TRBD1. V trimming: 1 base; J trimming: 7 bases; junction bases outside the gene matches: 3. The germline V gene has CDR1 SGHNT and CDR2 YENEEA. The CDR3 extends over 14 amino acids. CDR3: CASSLGGQGYTQYF. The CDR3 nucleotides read TGTGCCAGCAGCTTAGGGGGACAGGGTTATACGCAGTATTTT.

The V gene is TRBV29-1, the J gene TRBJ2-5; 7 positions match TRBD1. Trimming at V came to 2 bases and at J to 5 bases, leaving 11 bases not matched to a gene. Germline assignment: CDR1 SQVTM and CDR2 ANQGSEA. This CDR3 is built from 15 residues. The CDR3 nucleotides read TGCAGCGTTGAAAAGGGAAGGGACAGTAAGGAGACCCAGTACTTC. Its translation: CSVEKGRDSKETQYF.

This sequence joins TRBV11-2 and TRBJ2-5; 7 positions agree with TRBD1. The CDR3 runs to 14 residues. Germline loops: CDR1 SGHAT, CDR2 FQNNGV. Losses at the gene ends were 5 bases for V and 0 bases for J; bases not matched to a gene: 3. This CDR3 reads CASSKQGNQETQYF. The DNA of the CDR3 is TGTGCCAGCAGCAAACAGGGGAACCAAGAGACCCAGTACTTC.

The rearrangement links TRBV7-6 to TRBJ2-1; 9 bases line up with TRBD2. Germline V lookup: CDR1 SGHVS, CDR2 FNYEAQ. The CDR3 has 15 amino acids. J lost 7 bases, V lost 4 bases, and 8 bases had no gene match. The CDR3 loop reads CASSSGREGRNEQFF. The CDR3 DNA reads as TGTGCCAGCAGCTCAGGGCGGGAGGGACGTAATGAGCAGTTCTTC.

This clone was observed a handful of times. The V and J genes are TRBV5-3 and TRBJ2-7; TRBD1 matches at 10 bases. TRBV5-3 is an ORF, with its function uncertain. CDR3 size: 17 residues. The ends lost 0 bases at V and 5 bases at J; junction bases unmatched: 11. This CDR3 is CARSLVRRQGAGHEQYF. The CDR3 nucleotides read TGTGCCAGAAGCTTGGTCAGACGACAGGGGGCAGGCCACGAGCAGTACTTC.

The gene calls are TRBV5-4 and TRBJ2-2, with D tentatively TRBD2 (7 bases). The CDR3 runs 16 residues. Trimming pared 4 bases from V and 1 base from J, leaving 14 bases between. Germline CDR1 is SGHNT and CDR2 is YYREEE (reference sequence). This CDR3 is CASSGGGFGNTGELFF. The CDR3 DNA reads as TGTGCCAGCAGCGGGGGGGGCTTTGGGAACACCGGGGAGCTGTTTTTT.

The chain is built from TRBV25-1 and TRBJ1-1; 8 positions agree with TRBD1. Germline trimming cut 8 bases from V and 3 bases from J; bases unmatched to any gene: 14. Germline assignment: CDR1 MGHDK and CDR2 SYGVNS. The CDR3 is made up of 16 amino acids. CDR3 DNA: TGTGCCAGCGGGGGACCCCTTAGACAGGGGTACACTGAAGCTTTCTTT. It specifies CASGGPLRQGYTEAFF.

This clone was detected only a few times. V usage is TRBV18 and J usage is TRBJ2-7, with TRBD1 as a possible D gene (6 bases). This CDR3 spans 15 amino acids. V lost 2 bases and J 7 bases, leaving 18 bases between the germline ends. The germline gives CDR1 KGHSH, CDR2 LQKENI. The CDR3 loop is CASSPFSQGQGEQYF. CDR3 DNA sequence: TGTGCCAGCTCACCATTCTCGCAGGGACAAGGGGAGCAGTACTTC.

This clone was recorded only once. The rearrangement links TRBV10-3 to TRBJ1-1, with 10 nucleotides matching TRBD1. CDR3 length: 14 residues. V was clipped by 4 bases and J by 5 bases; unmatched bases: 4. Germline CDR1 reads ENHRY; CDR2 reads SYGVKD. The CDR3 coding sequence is TGTGCCATCAGTGGACAGGGGGCGCAGACTGAAGCTTTCTTT. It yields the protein CAISGQGAQTEAFF.

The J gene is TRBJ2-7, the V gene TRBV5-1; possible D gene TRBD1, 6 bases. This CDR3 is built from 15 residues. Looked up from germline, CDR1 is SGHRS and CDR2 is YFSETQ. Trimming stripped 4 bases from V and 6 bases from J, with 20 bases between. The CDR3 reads CASSDQTTGAIEQYF. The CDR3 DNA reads TGCGCCAGCAGCGACCAAACGACAGGTGCGATCGAGCAGTACTTC.

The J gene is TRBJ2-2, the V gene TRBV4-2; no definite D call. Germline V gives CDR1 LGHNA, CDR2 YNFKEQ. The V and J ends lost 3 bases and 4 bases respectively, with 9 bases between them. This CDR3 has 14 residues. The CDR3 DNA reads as TGTGCCAGCAGCCACCTCTCTACCACCGGGGAGCTGTTTTTT. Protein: CASSHLSTTGELFF.

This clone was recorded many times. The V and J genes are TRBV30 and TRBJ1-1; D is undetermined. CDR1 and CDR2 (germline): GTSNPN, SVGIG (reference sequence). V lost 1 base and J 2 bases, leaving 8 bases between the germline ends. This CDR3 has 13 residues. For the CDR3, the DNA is TGTGCCTGGAGTGGGCATTTTAACACTGAAGCTTTCTTT. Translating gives CAWSGHFNTEAFF.

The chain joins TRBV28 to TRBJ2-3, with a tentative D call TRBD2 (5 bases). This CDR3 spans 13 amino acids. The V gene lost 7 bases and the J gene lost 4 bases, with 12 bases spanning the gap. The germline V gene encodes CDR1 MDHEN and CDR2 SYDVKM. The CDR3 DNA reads TGTGCCAGCAACTACGGGGTTTCAGATACGCAGTATTTT. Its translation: CASNYGVSDTQYF.

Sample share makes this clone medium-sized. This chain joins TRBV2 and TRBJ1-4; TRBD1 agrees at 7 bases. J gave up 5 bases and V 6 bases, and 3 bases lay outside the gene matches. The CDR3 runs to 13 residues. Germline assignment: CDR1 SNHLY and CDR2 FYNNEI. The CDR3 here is CASRGTENEKLFF. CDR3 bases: TGTGCCAGCAGGGGGACAGAAAATGAAAAACTGTTTTTT.